The clone carrying this TCR beta chain was observed a few times. The antigen is not known. Reverse transcribing all isolated RNA meant expressed TCRB transcripts were sequenced. Method: immunoSEQ multiplex PCR; TCRdb's copy keeps in-frame clones and lacks some. This sample yields more than 120,000 clones, of which more than 9% are seen a single time; around 1.4% belongs to the top ten. Trimming pared 5 bases from V and 3 bases from J, leaving 11 bases between. Looked up from germline, CDR1 is LNHDA and CDR2 is SQIVND (reference sequence). CDR3 size: 13 residues. The data stem from a study of beta chain features in type 1 diabetes. Regarding the study as a whole: Insertions were fewer and deletions more numerous at VDJ junctions in type 1 diabetes patients. No resolution was reached here on whether HLA type influences TCRB rearrangement.

The chain carries TRBV19 and TRBJ2-7; D call uncertain. Sequencing was done on a sample of naive CD4+ T cells from blood. The TCR comes from a man aged 18 to 30 in good health. This CDR3 reads CASSPPGFYEQYF. The CDR3 DNA is TGTGCCAGTAGTCCTCCCGGGTTCTACGAGCAGTACTTC. The whole variable domain, remainder taken from reference TRBV19 and TRBJ2-7, is DGGITQSPKYLFRKEGQNVTLSCEQNLNHDAMYWYRQDPGQGLRLIYYSQIVNDFQKGDIAEGYSVSREKKESFPLTVTSAQKNPTAFYLCASSPPGFYEQYFGPGTRLTVT.